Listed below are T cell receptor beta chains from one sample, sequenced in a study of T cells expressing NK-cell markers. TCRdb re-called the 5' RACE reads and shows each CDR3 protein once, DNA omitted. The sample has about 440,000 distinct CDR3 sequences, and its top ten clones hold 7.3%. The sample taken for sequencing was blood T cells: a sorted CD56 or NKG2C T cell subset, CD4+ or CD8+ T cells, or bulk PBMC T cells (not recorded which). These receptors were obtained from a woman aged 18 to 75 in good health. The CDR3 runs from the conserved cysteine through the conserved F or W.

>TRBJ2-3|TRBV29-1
CSVQGGGADTQYF
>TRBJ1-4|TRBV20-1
CSARKPAGAEKLFF
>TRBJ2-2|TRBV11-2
CASSLGDRVTGELFF
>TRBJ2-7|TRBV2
CASSVISYEQYF
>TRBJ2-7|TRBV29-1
CSVEGTGASSYEQYF
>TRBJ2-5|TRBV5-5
CASSRDDQETQYF
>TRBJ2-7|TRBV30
CAWSVRTSVCEQYF
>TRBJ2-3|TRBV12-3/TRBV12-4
CASRGNYGTDTQYF
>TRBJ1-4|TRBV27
CASSVDRGDEKLFF
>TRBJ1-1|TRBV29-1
CSVGGTYWDTEAFF
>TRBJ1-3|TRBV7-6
CASSRTTGAFSGNTIYF
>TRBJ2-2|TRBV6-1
CASSPGTWWDTGELFF
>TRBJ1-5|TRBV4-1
CASSPIVWGNQPQHF
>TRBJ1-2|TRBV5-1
CASSLAPGGTISYTF
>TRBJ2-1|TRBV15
CATRGNKRLAGGGYNEQFF
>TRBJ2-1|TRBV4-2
CASSQEGEREAYNEQFF
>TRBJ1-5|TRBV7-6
CASSLAELTGGNQPQHF
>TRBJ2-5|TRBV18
CASSPPGRQETQYF
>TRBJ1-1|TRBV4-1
CASRGGMNTEAFF
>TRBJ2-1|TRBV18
CASSPYPNSYNEQFF
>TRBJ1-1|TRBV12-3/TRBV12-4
CASGLQDTEAFF
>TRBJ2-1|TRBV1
CTSSQDDRVHNEQFF